Presented here are 32 T cell receptor beta chains from one specimen sequenced in a study of blood T cell repertoires in COVID-19. Clones were read by immunoSEQ multiplex PCR, and TCRdb kept only the in-frame ones, dropping some. Here the sample spans approximately 170,000 clones, around 82% being singletons. Sequenced sample: PBMCs or T cells enriched from blood (not recorded which). The source is a woman aged 45-60 years in a cohort exposed to, infected with or recovered from COVID-19 (not recorded which).

The genes are TRBV28 and TRBJ1-5, with D hard to call. V shed 8 bases and J shed 8 bases, with 13 bases lying between them. The CDR3 loop spans 12 amino acids. CDR1 MDHEN and CDR2 SYDVKM come from the germline V gene. CDR3 amino acids: CASGFQVEPQHF. As DNA, the CDR3 is TGTGCCAGCGGATTCCAGGTTGAGCCCCAGCATTTT.

This clone was observed a few times. J is TRBJ2-2 and V is TRBV3-1 (or the pseudogene TRBV3-2), with a weak D call TRBD2 (5 bases). V was clipped by 3 bases and J by 7 bases, with 12 bases between them. This CDR3 contains 14 residues. The germline V gene has CDR1 LGHDT and CDR2 YNNKEL (reference sequence). The CDR3 nucleotides are TGTGCCAGCAGCCACACTCGGACTTACGGGGAGCTGTTTTTT. Encoded protein: CASSHTRTYGELFF.

The chain couples TRBV4-1 to TRBJ2-7; D is unresolved. The CDR3 contains 15 residues. CDR1 MGHRA and CDR2 YSYEKL come from the germline V gene. The V and J ends lost 0 bases and 6 bases respectively, with 15 bases between them. The CDR3 protein is CASSQDKASPGEQYF. CDR3 nucleotide sequence: TGCGCCAGCAGCCAAGATAAGGCTTCCCCGGGCGAGCAGTACTTC.

The V gene is TRBV21-1, the J gene TRBJ2-4; the table's D call of TRBD2 was not tested on the DNA. TRBV21-1 is a recognized pseudogene. The CDR3 covers 15 residues. CDR3 coding DNA: TGTGCCAGCAGCAAAGCGCTTTTGGAGGGAAACATTCAGTACTTC. It translates to CASSKALLEGNIQYF.

This sequence joins TRBV9 and TRBJ1-2; 7 bases are a match to TRBD1. The CDR3 consists of 19 residues. V lost 0 bases and J lost 4; bases outside the gene matches: 18. The germline V gene encodes CDR1 SGDLS and CDR2 YYNGEE. The CDR3 loop reads CASSVGLSRQGETLYGYTF. CDR3 nucleotides: TGTGCCAGCAGCGTAGGCCTCTCCCGACAGGGAGAAACCCTCTATGGCTACACCTTC.

There are many counts of this clone. The chain uses TRBV30 and TRBJ1-5; D is ambiguous. The CDR3 is 14 residues long. Trimming stripped 3 bases from V and 1 base from J, with 10 bases between. Per the germline V gene, CDR1 is GTSNPN and CDR2 is SVGIG (reference sequence). CDR3 loop: CAWSYSRSNQPQHF. For the CDR3, the DNA is TGTGCCTGGAGCTATAGTCGGAGCAATCAGCCCCAGCATTTT.

The rearrangement uses TRBV19 and TRBJ2-7; TRBD2 might be the D (6 bases). The CDR3 covers 12 residues. With 3 bases removed from V and 7 bases from J, the gap between germline ends came to 10 bases. Per the germline V gene, CDR1 is LNHDA and CDR2 is SQIVND (reference sequence). The CDR3 loop is CASSIMEGEQYF. The CDR3 coding sequence is TGTGCCAGTAGTATTATGGAGGGTGAGCAGTACTTC.

The chain uses TRBV2 and TRBJ1-1; TRBD1 aligns across 11 bases. Trimming removed 5 bases from V and 7 bases from J; junction bases left unmatched: 9. CDR3 length: 15 residues. Germline V lookup: CDR1 SNHLY, CDR2 FYNNEI. CDR3 region: CASSRTGGFLFEAFF. CDR3 bases: TGTGCCAGCAGTCGGACAGGGGGCTTTCTATTTGAAGCTTTCTTT.

The chain uses TRBV6-5 and TRBJ1-5; D is undetermined. The CDR3 is made up of 16 amino acids. The germline CDR1 and CDR2 sequences are MNHEY and SVGAGI. Between the trimmed V and J ends, which lost 2 bases and 5 bases, there was a span of 16 bases. The CDR3 bases are TGTGCCAGCAGTTACCCCCTCACCGGAGGAGATCAGCCCCAGCATTTT. It translates to CASSYPLTGGDQPQHF.

V and J are TRBV4-1 and TRBJ1-4, with D possibly TRBD1 on 5 matching bases. V lost 6 bases and J 8 bases, leaving 16 bases between the germline ends. CDR1 is MGHRA, CDR2 YSYEKL, per germline. CDR3 size: 14 residues. The CDR3 here is CASRPTPWGEKLFF. CDR3 DNA: TGCGCCAGCAGGCCGACGCCTTGGGGCGAAAAACTGTTTTTT.

The genes are TRBV28 and TRBJ1-2, with a tentative D call TRBD1 (5 bases). V was shortened by 6 bases and J by 6 bases, with 17 bases between the two germline ends. This CDR3 region has 14 residues. CDR1 MDHEN and CDR2 SYDVKM come from the germline V gene. The CDR3 loop reads CASRTFRTPDGYTF. The CDR3 nucleotides are TGTGCCAGCAGAACCTTCCGGACACCAGATGGCTACACCTTC.

The gene calls are TRBV7-2 and TRBJ1-6; D unclear. V was clipped by 0 bases and J by 1 base, with 10 bases between them. Germline CDR1 is SGHTA and CDR2 is FQGNSA. This CDR3 has 17 amino acids. The CDR3 loop reads CASSLASGVSYNSPLHF. The CDR3 DNA reads TGTGCCAGCAGCTTAGCGAGTGGTGTATCCTATAATTCACCCCTCCACTTT. The full variable domain, in which reference TRBV7-2 and TRBJ1-6 provide the parts outside the CDR3, is GAGVSQSPSNKVTEKGKDVELRCDPISGHTALYWYRQSLGQGLEFLIYFQGNSAPDKSGLPSDRFSAERTGGSVSTLTIQRTQQEDSAVYLCASSLASGVSYNSPLHFGNGTRLTVT.

This sequence joins TRBV25-1 and TRBJ2-1, with 7 bases lining up with TRBD2. Trimming removed 8 bases from V and 1 base from J; junction bases left unmatched: 11. CDR3 length: 16 residues. Germline V gene sequence: CDR1 MGHDK, CDR2 SYGVNS. DNA of the CDR3: TGTGCCAGCTCCCGGGGGGTGGTAAAGTCCTACAATGAGCAGTTCTTC. It is translated as CASSRGVVKSYNEQFF.

This clone was detected once. V and J are TRBV14 and TRBJ2-3; 8 bases line up with TRBD2. V lost 2 bases to trimming and J lost 0 bases; unmatched junction nucleotides: 10. Germline assignment: CDR1 SGHDN and CDR2 FVKESK. This CDR3 contains 18 residues. The CDR3 sequence is CASSQQSLSGGSTDTQYF. For the CDR3, the DNA is TGTGCCAGCAGCCAACAAAGTCTCAGCGGGGGAAGCACAGATACGCAGTATTTT.

V and J are TRBV21-1 and TRBJ2-5; the table's D call, TRBD1, was not checked against the DNA. TRBV21-1 constitutes a pseudogene. This CDR3 contains 16 residues. In DNA, the CDR3 is TGTGCCAGCAGCAAAGTTCAACAGGGGAGAAAGGAGACCCAGTACTTC. Translation gives CASSKVQQGRKETQYF.

This sequence joins TRBV5-1 and TRBJ2-5; TRBD1 might be the D (6 bases). V gave up 0 bases and J gave up 5 bases, with 11 bases separating them. This CDR3 comprises 14 residues. Germline lookup yields CDR1 SGHRS and CDR2 YFSETQ. The CDR3 here is CASSLGQADETQYF. Written as DNA, the CDR3 is TGCGCCAGCAGCTTGGGACAGGCGGACGAGACCCAGTACTTC.

V gene TRBV4-1 combines with J gene TRBJ1-5; possible D gene TRBD1, 5 bases. CDR3 length: 15 residues. V shed 4 bases and J shed 4 bases, with 14 bases lying between them. Germline V CDR1 and CDR2: MGHRA, YSYEKL. CDR3 bases: TGCGCCAGCAGCCCAGAGGGGCTCGGGAATCAGCCCCAGCATTTT. Amino acids: CASSPEGLGNQPQHF.

The J gene is TRBJ2-3, the V gene TRBV5-1, with a tentative D call TRBD1 (5 bases). In germline, CDR1 is SGHRS, CDR2 YFSETQ. The ends were cut back, 0 bases at V and 6 bases at J, with 5 bases in the middle. CDR3 length: 12 residues. CDR3 sequence: CASSLEGDTQYF. CDR3 DNA sequence: TGCGCCAGCAGCTTGGAGGGGGATACGCAGTATTTT.

The CDR3 DNA reads TGTGCCAGCAATACACCGGGACAGATCAATGAAAAACTGTTTTTT. It translates to CASNTPGQINEKLFF. The gene calls are TRBV6-5 and TRBJ1-4; TRBD1 matches at 7 bases. From germline, CDR1 is MNHEY and CDR2 SVGAGI. J gave up 5 bases and V 7 bases, and 10 bases lay outside the gene matches. This CDR3 is 15 amino acids long.

The V call is TRBV5-1, the J call TRBJ2-7; 7 bases match TRBD1. Germline assignment: CDR1 SGHRS and CDR2 YFSETQ. Trimming cost V 4 bases and J 3 bases; bases outside gene matches: 10. The CDR3 loop spans 15 amino acids. Here the CDR3 DNA reads TGCGCCAGCAGCCGCGCCCCGGGACAGAACTACGAGCAGTACTTC. Amino acids: CASSRAPGQNYEQYF.

This clone was recorded a few times. The rearrangement joins TRBV23-1 to TRBJ2-3; 14 bases agree with TRBD2. TRBV23-1 carries the ORF label, with uncertain function. The CDR3 loop spans 16 amino acids. V was pared by 6 bases and J by 7 bases, with 9 bases of the junction left unmatched. CDR3 loop: CASRGTSGSPFNTQYF. In DNA form, the CDR3 reads TGCGCCAGCAGAGGGACTAGCGGGAGCCCCTTCAATACGCAGTATTTT.

This clone has only one observation. This chain joins TRBV19 and TRBJ2-2; D remains ambiguous. Looked up from germline, CDR1 is LNHDA and CDR2 is SQIVND (reference sequence). CDR3 length equals 12 residues. V dropped 1 base and J dropped 8 bases, with 5 bases sitting between them. CDR3 bases: TGTGCCAGTAGTATAGTGACAGGGGAGCTGTTTTTT. Protein: CASSIVTGELFF. Full variable domain (outside the CDR3, taken from reference TRBV19 and TRBJ2-2): DGGITQSPKYLFRKEGQNVTLSCEQNLNHDAMYWYRQDPGQGLRLIYYSQIVNDFQKGDIAEGYSVSREKKESFPLTVTSAQKNPTAFYLCASSIVTGELFFGEGSRLTVL.

The chain is built from TRBV12-3 or TRBV12-4 and TRBJ2-1; D might be TRBD2 (5 bases). Trimming removed 6 bases from V and 9 bases from J, with 9 bases in between. The CDR3 loop spans 11 amino acids. The CDR3 loop reads CASRLGSEQFF. The DNA of the CDR3 is TGTGCCAGCAGACTAGGGTCTGAGCAGTTCTTC.

This chain uses TRBV11-2 with TRBJ2-3, with 8 bases matching TRBD2. The germline CDR1 and CDR2 sequences are SGHAT and FQNNGV. This CDR3 contains 18 residues. V dropped 0 bases and J dropped 2; count of bases not matched to a gene: 10. CDR3 amino acids: CASSLDRAGGPPTDTQYF. DNA for the CDR3: TGTGCCAGCAGCTTAGATCGGGCGGGGGGCCCTCCCACAGATACGCAGTATTTT.

This rearrangement joins TRBV29-1 to TRBJ1-4, with TRBD1 matching over 8 bases. Per the germline V gene, CDR1 is SQVTM and CDR2 is ANQGSEA. The V and J ends lost 8 bases and 3 bases, in that order; junction bases with no gene match: 11. CDR3 length: 15 residues. The CDR3 nucleotides are TGCAGCTTTCTAGCAGGGGGCTCGGCTAATGAAAAACTGTTTTTT. Translated: CSFLAGGSANEKLFF.

This clone was observed once. The chain has TRBV28 and TRBJ1-2, with D tentatively TRBD1 (5 bases). The CDR3 consists of 12 residues. Germline loops: CDR1 MDHEN, CDR2 SYDVKM. The ends were cut back, 7 bases at V and 10 bases at J, with 16 bases in the middle. CDR3 residues: CASTTGETLYTF. The CDR3 DNA is TGTGCCAGCACTACGGGGGAGACTCTCTACACCTTC.

This clone was seen only once. The chain links TRBV9 to TRBJ1-5, with D possibly matching TRBD1 (5 bases). Trimming stripped 0 bases from V and 2 bases from J, with 9 bases between. Germline CDR1 is SGDLS and CDR2 is YYNGEE. The CDR3 length is 15 residues. CDR3 loop: CASSVGGRGNQPQHF. As DNA, the CDR3 is TGTGCCAGCAGCGTAGGTGGCAGGGGCAATCAGCCCCAGCATTTT.

This CDR3 reads CASSQDTGDWRRNTEAFF. CDR3 nucleotides: TGTGCCAGCAGCCAAGATACGGGGGACTGGCGTAGGAACACTGAAGCTTTCTTT. The rearrangement links TRBV14 to TRBJ1-1; D might be TRBD1 (5 bases). The CDR3 consists of 18 residues. CDR1 SGHDN and CDR2 FVKESK come from the germline V gene. The germline V and J ends were trimmed by 0 bases and 1 base, with 18 bases remaining between them.

The CDR3: CASSVGQGSGNTIYF. The CDR3 nucleotides read TGTGCCAGCAGCGTAGGGCAGGGCTCTGGAAACACCATATATTTT. V and J are TRBV9 and TRBJ1-3, with D possibly matching TRBD1 (5 bases). This CDR3 spans 15 amino acids. The V and J ends lost 0 bases and 0 bases respectively, with 7 bases between them. Per germline, CDR1 SGDLS and CDR2 YYNGEE.

This clone was counted once. The chain links TRBV3-1 (or the pseudogene TRBV3-2) to TRBJ1-1, with unresolved D. CDR1 and CDR2 (germline): LGHDT, YNNKEL (reference sequence). Trimming stripped 6 bases from V and 0 bases from J, with 11 bases between. The CDR3 extends over 14 amino acids. The CDR3 DNA follows: TGTGCCAGCAGTCCACGAGGGCTGAACACTGAAGCTTTCTTT. Protein: CASSPRGLNTEAFF.

Here the CDR3 DNA reads TGCGCCAGCAGCCAATCCGGGCCGGGAGGGTCACAACTCACAGATACGCAGTATTTT. Translating it yields CASSQSGPGGSQLTDTQYF. The chain is built from TRBV4-1 and TRBJ2-3; 8 bases match TRBD2. This CDR3 is built from 19 residues. J lost 2 bases, V lost 2 bases, and 15 bases had no gene match. CDR1 MGHRA and CDR2 YSYEKL come from the germline V gene.

The rearrangement uses TRBV19 and TRBJ2-1; 9 bases map to TRBD1. V gave up 3 bases and J gave up 8 bases; unmatched junction bases: 11. This CDR3 contains 16 residues. Per germline, CDR1 LNHDA and CDR2 SQIVND (reference sequence). The CDR3: CASSMPRTGVFYEQFF. The CDR3, as DNA: TGTGCCAGTAGTATGCCTAGGACAGGGGTATTCTATGAGCAGTTCTTC.